This record concerns one T cell receptor (beta chain) sequence. The target antigen is unknown. Possible read error: a much larger clone is one base away. For the diagnoses, clinical symptoms, serum thyroxine and TRAb, thyroid ultrasound and orbital computed tomography were used. The CDR3 covers 15 residues. TCR beta CDR3 regions were amplified from RNA. With the HTBI primer set, the TCR CDR3 went through a first round of RT-PCR. TCRdb reanalysed the multiplex PCR reads using MiXCR and keeps one entry per CDR3 protein. The sample gives 550,000 to 650,000 distinct CDR3 sequences, 14% of which show up once; roughly 14% is in the top ten. This entry is derived from a study of T cells in Graves' hyperthyroidism and ophthalmopathy. Study results and caveats: Most thyroid clonotypes expanded above 0.001 were also detected in blood.

Sequencing used blood. The rearrangement joins TRBV12-3 or TRBV12-4 to TRBJ2-1; the match to TRBD2 covers 11 bases. The origin of this receptor is a woman aged 40 to 49 with Graves' hyperthyroidism. This CDR3 is CASGFPSGGYNEQFF. The DNA of the CDR3 is TGTGCCAGCGGTTTTCCTAGCGGGGGGTACAATGAGCAGTTCTTC.